The 15 T cell receptor beta chains below come from one sample, sequenced in a study of T cells in Graves' hyperthyroidism and ophthalmopathy. The CDR3 regions of TCR beta were amplified from RNA transcripts. The HTBI primer set drove a first-round RT-PCR of the TCR CDR3. MiXCR, run by TCRdb on the multiplex PCR reads, gives a single entry per CDR3 protein. The sample has 750,000 to 900,000 distinct CDR3 sequences; around 38% are singletons. Sequencing used blood. The receptors were gathered from a man between 18 and 35 years old with Graves' hyperthyroidism.

As DNA, the CDR3 is TGCGCCAGCAGTGAGTCGGGCGGGGGCCTCCAAGAGACCCAGTACTTC. It encodes CASSESGGGLQETQYF. The gene calls are TRBV10-2 and TRBJ2-5; TRBD2 is a possible D gene (7 bases). Germline CDR1 is WSHSY and CDR2 is SAAADI. Trimming removed 0 bases at V and 1 base at J, with 12 bases between. The CDR3 length is 16 residues.

This clonotype was detected once. This may stem from a read error, because a much larger clone lies one nucleotide away. The chain carries TRBV15 and TRBJ2-7; D possibly corresponds to TRBD2 (7 bases). Germline V gene sequence: CDR1 LNHNV, CDR2 YYDKDF (reference sequence). Deletions cut 5 bases from V and 4 bases from J, with 18 bases between. The CDR3 runs 15 residues. CDR3 coding DNA: TGTGCCACCAGCGCAAGGAGACGGGGGGCTTACGAGCAGTACTTC. Translation gives CATSARRRGAYEQYF.

This clonotype occurred a few times. This chain links TRBV5-1 with TRBJ2-2; D uncertain. The germline gives CDR1 SGHRS, CDR2 YFSETQ. V lost 0 bases, J lost 7 bases, and 10 bases lay in between. There are 14 residues in the CDR3. CDR3 residues: CASSLAMTNGELFF. CDR3 DNA: TGCGCCAGCAGCTTGGCCATGACGAACGGGGAGCTGTTTTTT.

This clonotype was detected only a few times. The genes are TRBV20-1 and TRBJ2-5; 14 nucleotides match TRBD2. Trimming removed 4 bases from V and 4 bases from J; junction bases left unmatched: 8. The CDR3 sequence is 16 residues long. Germline V gene sequence: CDR1 DFQATT, CDR2 SNEGSKA (reference sequence). CDR3 DNA: TGCAGTGCTACTGGGACTAGCGGGAGAGTCGGAGAGACCCAGTACTTC. Translation gives CSATGTSGRVGETQYF.

The table lists this clonotype with many counts. The J gene is TRBJ2-7, the V gene TRBV10-3, with TRBD2 matching over 11 bases. Losses at the gene ends were 4 bases for V and 4 bases for J; bases not matched to a gene: 6. This CDR3 contains 15 residues. The V gene's germline CDR1 is ENHRY and CDR2 SYGVKD. CDR3 nucleotides: TGTGCCATCAGTGCCTCCGGGACTAGCGGTTACGAGCAGTACTTC. Protein: CAISASGTSGYEQYF.

The table lists this clonotype with a few counts. V and J are TRBV20-1 and TRBJ2-2; unclear D gene. Germline V gives CDR1 DFQATT, CDR2 SNEGSKA (reference sequence). V lost 4 bases and J 2 bases, leaving 20 bases between the germline ends. This CDR3 contains 17 residues. The CDR3, as DNA: TGCAGTGCTACGGGTGGTGGCGAGCTCGTTAACACCGGGGAGCTGTTTTTT. Amino acid sequence: CSATGGGELVNTGELFF.

In its sample, this clonotype was seen many times. The chain joins TRBV7-2 to TRBJ2-5, with D hard to call. Germline V gives CDR1 SGHTA, CDR2 FQGNSA. The CDR3 consists of 13 residues. Deletions cut 5 bases from V and 0 bases from J, with 7 bases between. CDR3 nucleotide sequence: TGTGCCAGCAGCCCCCAGTACCAAGAGACCCAGTACTTC. This gives the protein CASSPQYQETQYF.

The chain carries TRBV15 and TRBJ1-5, with TRBD1 identical over 9 bases. The CDR3 has 16 residues. The germline gives CDR1 LNHNV, CDR2 YYDKDF (reference sequence). The ends lost 4 bases at V and 7 bases at J; junction bases unmatched: 11. This chain's CDR3 is CATSTVPGQGVQPQHF. As DNA, the CDR3 is TGTGCCACCAGCACCGTCCCGGGACAGGGTGTCCAGCCCCAGCATTTT.

This clonotype has more than one count but fewer than ten. A much more abundant neighbour one base away suggests this may be a read error. The rearrangement uses TRBV7-8 and TRBJ2-5; D is undetermined. This CDR3 is 14 amino acids long. Trimming cost V 1 base and J 0 bases, with 6 bases left between them. Germline lookup yields CDR1 SGHVS and CDR2 FQNEAQ. The CDR3 protein is CASSLEPYQETQYF. The CDR3 region has the DNA TGTGCCAGCAGCTTAGAACCGTACCAAGAGACCCAGTACTTC.

This clonotype was counted many times. Mismatch with germline at one junction end may stem from a read error. The chain couples TRBV7-7 to TRBJ1-5; no clear D. Germline CDR1 SSHAT, CDR2 FNYEAQ (reference sequence). This CDR3 has 13 amino acids. DNA for the CDR3: TGTGCTAGCAGCCCCGGTCTGGATCAGCCCCAGCATTTT. This sequence encodes CASSPGLDQPQHF.

This chain connects TRBV12-3 or TRBV12-4 to TRBJ1-5, with D perhaps TRBD1 (5 bases). The V end lost 4 bases, the J end lost 6 bases, and 16 bases lay between the germline ends. The CDR3 totals 15 residues. CDR3 region: CASSYPGKEGQPQHF. Here the CDR3 DNA reads TGTGCCAGCAGTTACCCAGGGAAGGAAGGTCAGCCCCAGCATTTT.

The chain links TRBV5-1 to TRBJ1-1; 7 bases line up with TRBD1. CDR1 and CDR2 (germline): SGHRS, YFSETQ. This CDR3 spans 11 amino acids. V was clipped by 2 bases and J by 11 bases; unmatched bases: 3. Here the CDR3 DNA reads TGCGCCAGCAGCTTCAGGGGGTCGGCTTTCTTT. The encoded protein is CASSFRGSAFF.

V and J are TRBV20-1 and TRBJ2-7; TRBD1 aligns across 8 bases. The length of the CDR3 is 15 residues. The germline gives CDR1 DFQATT, CDR2 SNEGSKA (reference sequence). The junction had 11 bases not matched to a gene; V was cut back by 0 bases and J by 7 bases. The CDR3 DNA follows: TGCAGTGCTAGAGATCCGGCAGGGGGCCCTAGGGAGCAGTACTTC. It translates to CSARDPAGGPREQYF.

The table lists this clonotype with many counts. This sequence joins TRBV25-1 and TRBJ2-7; TRBD1 matches at 9 bases. This CDR3 is 14 amino acids long. CDR1 is MGHDK, CDR2 SYGVNS, per germline. Trimming cost V 6 bases and J 3 bases; bases outside gene matches: 6. CDR3: CASSDWGQGYEQYF. The DNA of the CDR3 is TGTGCCAGCAGCGATTGGGGACAGGGCTACGAGCAGTACTTC.

Many counts were recorded for this clonotype. The chain recombines TRBV29-1 with TRBJ1-1, with D perhaps TRBD1 (6 bases). Per germline, CDR1 SQVTM and CDR2 ANQGSEA. This CDR3 spans 12 amino acids. Trimming took off 5 bases at V and 5 bases at J, with 12 bases between the two ends. CDR3 nucleotides: TGCAGCGTTTCGTACAGGGCGACTGAAGCTTTCTTT. Encoded protein: CSVSYRATEAFF.